This entry lists 7 T cell receptor beta chains sequenced from one sample in a study of response to subunit inactivated influenza vaccine. TCRdb fed the RT-PCR reads into MiXCR, producing one record per CDR3 protein. The sample yields about 480,000 distinct CDR3 sequences, around 25% seen once. Sequencing was performed on CD4+ T cells sorted from PBMCs, taken more than 4 days after vaccination. These TCRs come from a man aged 50 to 60 who received an inactivated influenza vaccine.

This chain joins TRBV20-1 and TRBJ2-7; 13 bases fit TRBD2. The CDR3 has 15 residues. Trimming removed 4 bases from V and 4 bases from J; junction bases left unmatched: 7. Germline values: CDR1 DFQATT, CDR2 SNEGSKA (reference sequence). CDR3 in amino acids: CSATGTSGKWYEQYF. In DNA form, the CDR3 reads TGCAGTGCTACAGGGACTAGCGGGAAATGGTACGAGCAGTACTTC.

Only a few counts were recorded for this clonotype. CDR3 in amino acids: CSASGQNQETQYF. The CDR3 DNA reads as TGCAGTGCTAGCGGACAGAACCAAGAGACCCAGTACTTC. The rearrangement uses TRBV20-1 and TRBJ2-5, with a possible D match to TRBD1 (6 bases). This CDR3 is 13 amino acids long. The germline CDR1 and CDR2 sequences are DFQATT and SNEGSKA (reference sequence). Trimming left V 3 bases short and J 0 bases short, with 8 bases between.

This clonotype was seen a handful of times. The V and J genes are TRBV12-3 or TRBV12-4 and TRBJ2-7, with 10 bases that match TRBD1. This CDR3 is 15 amino acids long. The V segment lost 5 bases and the J segment 4 bases; nucleotides outside the gene matches: 8. The CDR3 DNA follows: TGTGCCAGCAGTCATGGGGACAGGGGTTGGTACGAGCAGTACTTC. Its translation is CASSHGDRGWYEQYF.

This chain connects TRBV6-1 to TRBJ2-5; D gene uncertain. The V gene's germline CDR1 is MNHNS and CDR2 SASEGT. There are 17 residues in the CDR3. The V gene lost 4 bases and the J gene lost 1 base, with 19 bases spanning the gap. CDR3 residues: CASSAGPPPGSQETQYF. In DNA, the CDR3 is TGTGCCAGCAGTGCCGGGCCCCCCCCGGGTTCCCAAGAGACCCAGTACTTC.

The V and J genes are TRBV6-2 or TRBV6-3 and TRBJ2-1; 8 nucleotides match TRBD2. Trimming took 2 bases from V and 7 from J; bases not matched to a gene: 4. The germline CDR1 and CDR2 sequences are MNHEY and SVGEGT. The CDR3 consists of 14 residues. The CDR3 protein is CASSYAGGGNEQFF. The CDR3 nucleotides are TGTGCCAGCAGTTACGCGGGAGGTGGGAATGAGCAGTTCTTC.

In DNA form, the CDR3 reads TGTGCCAGCTCGGTTACGGGGGGGAACGCCTACGAGCAGTACTTC. Translation gives CASSVTGGNAYEQYF. The chain combines TRBV18 with TRBJ2-7; 8 nucleotides align to TRBD2. CDR3 length: 15 residues. Germline trimming cut 6 bases from V and 2 bases from J; bases unmatched to any gene: 9. The germline CDR1 and CDR2 sequences are KGHSH and LQKENI. Full variable domain (missing parts from reference TRBV18 and TRBJ2-7): NAGVMQNPRHLVRRRGQEARLRCSPMKGHSHVYWYRQLPEEGLKFMVYLQKENIIDESGMPKERFSAEFPKEGPSILRIQQVVRGDSAAYFCASSVTGGNAYEQYFGPGTRLTVT.

This clonotype has just a few counts. This sequence joins TRBV3-1 and TRBJ2-2, with 7 bases that match TRBD1. From germline, CDR1 is LGHDT and CDR2 YNNKEL (reference sequence). Trimming cost V 1 base and J 7 bases; bases outside gene matches: 9. This CDR3 is built from 16 residues. The CDR3 DNA follows: TGTGCCAGCAGCCAAGTCCTGGACAGGTTGAGCGGGGAGCTGTTTTTT. The encoded protein is CASSQVLDRLSGELFF. The variable domain in full, with the rest retrieved from reference TRBV3-1 and TRBJ2-2, is DTAVSQTPKYLVTQMGNDKSIKCEQNLGHDTMYWYKQDSKKFLKIMFSYNNKELIINETVPNRFSPKSPDKAHLNLHINSLELGDSAVYFCASSQVLDRLSGELFFGEGSRLTVL.